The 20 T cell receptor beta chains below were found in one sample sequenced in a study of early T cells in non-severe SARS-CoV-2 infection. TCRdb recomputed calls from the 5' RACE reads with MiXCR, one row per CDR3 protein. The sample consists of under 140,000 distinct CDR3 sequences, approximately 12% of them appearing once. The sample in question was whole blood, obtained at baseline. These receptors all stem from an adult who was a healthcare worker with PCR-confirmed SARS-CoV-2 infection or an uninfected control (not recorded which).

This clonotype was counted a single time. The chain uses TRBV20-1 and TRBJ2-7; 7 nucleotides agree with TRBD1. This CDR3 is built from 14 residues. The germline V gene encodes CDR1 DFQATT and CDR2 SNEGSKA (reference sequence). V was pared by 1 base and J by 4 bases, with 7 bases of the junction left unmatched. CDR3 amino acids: CSARAGTDYYEQYF. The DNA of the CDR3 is TGCAGTGCTAGAGCGGGGACAGACTATTACGAGCAGTACTTC.

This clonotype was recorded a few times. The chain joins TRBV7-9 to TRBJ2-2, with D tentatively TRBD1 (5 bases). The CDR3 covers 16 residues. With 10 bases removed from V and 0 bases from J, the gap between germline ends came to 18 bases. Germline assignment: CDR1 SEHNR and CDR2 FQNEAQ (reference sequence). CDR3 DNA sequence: TGTGCCACCAGGGCAAAGGGCCGACCGAACACCGGGGAGCTGTTTTTT. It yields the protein CATRAKGRPNTGELFF.

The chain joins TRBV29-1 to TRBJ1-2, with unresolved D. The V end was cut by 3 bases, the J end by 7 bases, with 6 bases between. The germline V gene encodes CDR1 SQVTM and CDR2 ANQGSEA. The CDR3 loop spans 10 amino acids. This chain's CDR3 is CSVDRGGYTF. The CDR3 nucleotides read TGCAGCGTTGACCGGGGTGGCTACACCTTC.

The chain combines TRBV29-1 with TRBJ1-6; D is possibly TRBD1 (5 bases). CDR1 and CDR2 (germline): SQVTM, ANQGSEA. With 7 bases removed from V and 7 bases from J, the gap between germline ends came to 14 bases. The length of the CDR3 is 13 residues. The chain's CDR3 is CSARVGGNSPLHF. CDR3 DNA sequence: TGCAGCGCCCGCGTGGGGGGGAATTCACCCCTCCACTTT.

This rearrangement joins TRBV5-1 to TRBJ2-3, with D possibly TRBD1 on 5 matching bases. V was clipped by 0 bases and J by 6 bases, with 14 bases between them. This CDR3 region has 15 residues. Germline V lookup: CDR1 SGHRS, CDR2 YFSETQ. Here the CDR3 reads CASSLASGLGDTQYF. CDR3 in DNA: TGCGCCAGCAGCTTGGCGTCAGGGTTGGGGGATACGCAGTATTTT. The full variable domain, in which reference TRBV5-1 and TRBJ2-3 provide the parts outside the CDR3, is KAGVTQTPRYLIKTRGQQVTLSCSPISGHRSVSWYQQTPGQGLQFLFEYFSETQRNKGNFPGRFSGRQFSNSRSEMNVSTLELGDSALYLCASSLASGLGDTQYFGPGTRLTVL.

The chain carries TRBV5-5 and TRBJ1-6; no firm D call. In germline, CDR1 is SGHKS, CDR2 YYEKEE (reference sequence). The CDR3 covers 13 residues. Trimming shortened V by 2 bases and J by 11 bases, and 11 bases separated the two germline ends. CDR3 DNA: TGTGCCAGCAGCTTCGATACAGAACCACCCCTCCACTTT. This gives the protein CASSFDTEPPLHF.

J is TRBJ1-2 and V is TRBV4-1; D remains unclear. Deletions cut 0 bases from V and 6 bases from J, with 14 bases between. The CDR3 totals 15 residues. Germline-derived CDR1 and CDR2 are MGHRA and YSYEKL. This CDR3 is CASSQDHGWTDGYTF. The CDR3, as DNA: TGCGCCAGCAGCCAAGATCACGGATGGACGGATGGCTACACCTTC.

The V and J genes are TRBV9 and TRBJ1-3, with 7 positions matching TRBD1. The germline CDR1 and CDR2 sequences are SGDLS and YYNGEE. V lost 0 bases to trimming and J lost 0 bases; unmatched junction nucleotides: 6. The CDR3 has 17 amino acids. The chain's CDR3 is CASSVGDSASSGNTIYF. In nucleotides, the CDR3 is TGTGCCAGCAGCGTAGGGGACAGCGCGAGCTCTGGAAACACCATATATTTT.

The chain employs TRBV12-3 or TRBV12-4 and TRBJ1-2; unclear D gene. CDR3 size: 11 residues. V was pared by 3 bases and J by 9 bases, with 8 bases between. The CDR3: CASSFTGSYTF. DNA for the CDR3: TGTGCCAGCAGTTTCACGGGGAGCTACACCTTC.

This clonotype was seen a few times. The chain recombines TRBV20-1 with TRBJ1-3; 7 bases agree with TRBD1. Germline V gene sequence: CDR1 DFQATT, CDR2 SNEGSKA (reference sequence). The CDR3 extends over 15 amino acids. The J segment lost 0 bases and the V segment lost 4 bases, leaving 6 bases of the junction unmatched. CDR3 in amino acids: CSAKARGYSGNTIYF. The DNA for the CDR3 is TGCAGTGCTAAGGCCAGGGGGTACTCTGGAAACACCATATATTTT.

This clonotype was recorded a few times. The CDR3 sequence is CASTTNSPNTEAFF. For the CDR3, the DNA is TGTGCCAGCACTACGAACAGCCCGAACACTGAAGCTTTCTTT. This sequence joins TRBV2 and TRBJ1-1, with unresolved D. In germline, CDR1 is SNHLY, CDR2 FYNNEI. This CDR3 is built from 14 residues. V was pared by 7 bases and J by 1 base, with 13 bases between.

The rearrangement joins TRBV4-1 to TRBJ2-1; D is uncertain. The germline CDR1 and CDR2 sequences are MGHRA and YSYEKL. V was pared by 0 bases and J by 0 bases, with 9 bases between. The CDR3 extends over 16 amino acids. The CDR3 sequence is CASSQESKSSYNEQFF. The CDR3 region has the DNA TGCGCCAGCAGCCAAGAGTCGAAGAGCTCCTACAATGAGCAGTTCTTC.

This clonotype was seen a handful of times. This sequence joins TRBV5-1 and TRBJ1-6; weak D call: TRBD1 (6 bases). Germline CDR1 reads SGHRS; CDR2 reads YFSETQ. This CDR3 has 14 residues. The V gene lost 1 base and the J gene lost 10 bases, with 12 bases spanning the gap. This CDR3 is CASSLMTGDSPLHF. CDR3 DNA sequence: TGCGCCAGCAGCTTGATGACAGGTGACTCACCCCTCCACTTT. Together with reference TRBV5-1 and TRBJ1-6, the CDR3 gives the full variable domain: KAGVTQTPRYLIKTRGQQVTLSCSPISGHRSVSWYQQTPGQGLQFLFEYFSETQRNKGNFPGRFSGRQFSNSRSEMNVSTLELGDSALYLCASSLMTGDSPLHFGNGTRLTVT.

CDR3 bases: TGTGCCAGCAGTTACTGGGGGGCAGGACAGCCCCAGCATTTT. This gives the protein CASSYWGAGQPQHF. The J gene is TRBJ1-5, the V gene TRBV6-2 or TRBV6-3, with D perhaps TRBD1 (6 bases). V was trimmed by 1 base and J by 7 bases, leaving 11 bases between them. CDR1 MNHEY and CDR2 SVGEGT come from the germline V gene. The CDR3 covers 14 residues.

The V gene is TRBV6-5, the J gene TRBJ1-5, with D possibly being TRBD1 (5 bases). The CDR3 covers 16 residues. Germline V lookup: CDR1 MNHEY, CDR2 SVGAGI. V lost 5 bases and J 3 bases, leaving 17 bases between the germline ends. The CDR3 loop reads CASSRVRQSPNQPQHF. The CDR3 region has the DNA TGTGCCAGCAGTCGGGTCAGACAGTCTCCCAATCAGCCCCAGCATTTT.

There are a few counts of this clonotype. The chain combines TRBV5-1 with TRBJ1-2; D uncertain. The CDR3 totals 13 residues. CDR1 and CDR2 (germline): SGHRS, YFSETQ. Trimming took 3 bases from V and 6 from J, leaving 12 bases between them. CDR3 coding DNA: TGCGCCAGCAGCTCCACGGGCCAGCATGGCTACACCTTC. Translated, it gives CASSSTGQHGYTF.

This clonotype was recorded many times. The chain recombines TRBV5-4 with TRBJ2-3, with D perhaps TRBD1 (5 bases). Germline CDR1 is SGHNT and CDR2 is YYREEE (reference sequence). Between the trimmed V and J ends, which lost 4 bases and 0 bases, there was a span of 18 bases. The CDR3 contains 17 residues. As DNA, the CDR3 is TGTGCCAGCAGCCCGCCGGTCGGTCAGGGAAGCACAGATACGCAGTATTTT. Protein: CASSPPVGQGSTDTQYF.

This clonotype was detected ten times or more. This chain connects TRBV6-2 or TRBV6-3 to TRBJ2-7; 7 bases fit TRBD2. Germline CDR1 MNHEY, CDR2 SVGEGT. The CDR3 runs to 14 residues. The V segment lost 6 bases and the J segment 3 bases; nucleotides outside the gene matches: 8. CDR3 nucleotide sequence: TGTGCCAGCAGGCCATGGGGGGGGAACTACGAGCAGTACTTC. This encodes CASRPWGGNYEQYF.

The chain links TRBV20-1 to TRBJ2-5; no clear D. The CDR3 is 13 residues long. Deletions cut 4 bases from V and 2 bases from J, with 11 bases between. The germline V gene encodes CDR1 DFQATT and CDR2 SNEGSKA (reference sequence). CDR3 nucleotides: TGCAGTGCTATACTTAAAACACAAGAGACCCAGTACTTC. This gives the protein CSAILKTQETQYF.

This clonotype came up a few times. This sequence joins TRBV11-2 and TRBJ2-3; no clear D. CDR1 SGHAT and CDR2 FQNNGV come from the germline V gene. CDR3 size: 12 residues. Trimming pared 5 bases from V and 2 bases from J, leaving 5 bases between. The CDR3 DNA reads TGTGCCAGCAGCATTTACACAGATACGCAGTATTTT. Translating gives CASSIYTDTQYF. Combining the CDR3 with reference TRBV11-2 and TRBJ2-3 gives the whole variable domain EAGVAQSPRYKIIEKRQSVAFWCNPISGHATLYWYQQILGQGPKLLIQFQNNGVVDDSQLPKDRFSAERLKGVDSTLKIQPAKLEDSAVYLCASSIYTDTQYFGPGTRLTVL.